What follows is one TCR beta chain and its context. Its specificity is unknown. This entry belongs to a study of T-cell reconstitution after alpha-beta-depleted transplantation in children. General study points: Alpha-beta T cells present about two months after transplant were reported to originate from several hundred expanded graft clones. From newly produced T cells came most of the T-cell counts and diversity one year after transplant. Surviving recipient cells, namely T cells and thymic progenitors, were the source of high day-60 TCRbeta diversity in some patients.

For TCRbeta, the library was prepared with unique molecular identifiers. TCRdb ran MiXCR on the PCR reads and lists one entry per CDR3 protein. This sample yields 700,000 or so distinct CDR3 sequences, of which roughly 14% are seen a single time; 0.79% belongs to the top ten. The CDR3 is 16 amino acids. Per germline, CDR1 SGHRS and CDR2 YFSETQ. V shed 2 bases, J shed 4 bases, and the junction held 11 bases outside the gene matches. This sequence originates from a girl aged 2 to 10 with congenital amegakaryocytic thrombocytopenia, due to receive a stem cell transplant. This specimen was PBMCs, taken before TCRalphabeta/CD19-depleted stem cell transplant. The V call is TRBV5-1, the J call TRBJ2-5; 7 nucleotides match TRBD2. The DNA of the CDR3 is TGCGCCAGCAGCTTCCAACCGGCGGGAGCCGGAGAGACCCAGTACTTC. As protein: CASSFQPAGAGETQYF.